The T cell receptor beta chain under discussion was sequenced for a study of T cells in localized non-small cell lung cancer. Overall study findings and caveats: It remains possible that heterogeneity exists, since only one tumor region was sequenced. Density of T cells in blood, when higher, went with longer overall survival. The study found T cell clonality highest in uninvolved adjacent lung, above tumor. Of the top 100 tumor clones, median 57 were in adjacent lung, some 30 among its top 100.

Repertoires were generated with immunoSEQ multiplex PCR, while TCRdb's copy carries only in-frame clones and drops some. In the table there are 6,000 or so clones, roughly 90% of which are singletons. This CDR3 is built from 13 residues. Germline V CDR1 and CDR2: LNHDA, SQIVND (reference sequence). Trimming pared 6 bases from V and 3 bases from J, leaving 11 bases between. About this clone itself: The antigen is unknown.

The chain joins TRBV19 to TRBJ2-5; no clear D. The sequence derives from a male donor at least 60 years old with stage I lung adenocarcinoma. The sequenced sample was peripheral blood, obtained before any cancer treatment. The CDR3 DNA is TGTGCCAGTAGAGTGAAGGGCGAAGAGACCCAGTACTTC. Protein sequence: CASRVKGEETQYF.